These 22 T cell receptor beta chains originate from one sample sequenced in a study of blood T cell repertoires in COVID-19. Sequenced by immunoSEQ multiplex PCR; TCRdb stores in-frame clones only, minus some. The sample shows some 130,000 clones, 70% to 90% of them seen only once. The specimen sequenced was peripheral blood. These receptor sequences come from a human donor in a cohort sampled during active COVID-19.

The V call is TRBV29-1, the J call TRBJ1-4; possible D gene TRBD1, 6 bases. The CDR3 extends over 13 amino acids. The V end lost 3 bases, the J end lost 5 bases, and 10 bases lay between the germline ends. Per germline, CDR1 SQVTM and CDR2 ANQGSEA. The CDR3 bases are TGCAGCGTTGAGGGACAATCGAATGAAAAACTGTTTTTT. It encodes CSVEGQSNEKLFF.

About this clone: The identical CDR3 is also encoded by other nucleotide sequences in the sample. V usage is TRBV7-6 and J usage is TRBJ2-7, with 7 bases aligning to TRBD1. The germline V gene has CDR1 SGHVS and CDR2 FNYEAQ. The CDR3 has 15 amino acids. Germline trimming cut 5 bases from V and 3 bases from J; bases unmatched to any gene: 10. For the CDR3, the DNA is TGTGCCAGCAGCCAAGAGACAGGGAAACGCTACGAGCAGTACTTC. Its translation is CASSQETGKRYEQYF. Based on the CDR3 plus reference TRBV7-6 and TRBJ2-7, the full variable domain is GAGVSQSPRYKVTKRGQDVALRCDPISGHVSLYWYRQALGQGPEFLTYFNYEAQQDKSGLPNDRFSAERPEGSISTLTIQRTEQRDSAMYRCASSQETGKRYEQYFGPGTRLTVT.

The chain has TRBV6-5 and TRBJ1-5; TRBD1 aligns across 12 bases. Losses at the gene ends were 6 bases for V and 6 bases for J; bases not matched to a gene: 6. There are 15 residues in the CDR3. Germline CDR1 reads MNHEY; CDR2 reads SVGAGI. The CDR3 DNA reads TGTGCCAGCAGCCCGGGACAGGGGGCTGCTCAGCCCCAGCATTTT. Translated, it gives CASSPGQGAAQPQHF.

This chain joins TRBV6-1 and TRBJ1-2; D unclear. This CDR3 is built from 14 residues. V was shortened by 1 base and J by 2 bases, with 8 bases between the two germline ends. Germline assignment: CDR1 MNHNS and CDR2 SASEGT. The CDR3 here is CASSEGQVNYGYTF. CDR3 bases: TGTGCCAGCAGTGAAGGGCAGGTGAACTATGGCTACACCTTC.

The V and J genes are TRBV29-1 and TRBJ2-7; TRBD1 agrees at 10 bases. This CDR3 is 14 amino acids long. CDR1 and CDR2 from the germline V gene are SQVTM and ANQGSEA. J was trimmed by 1 base and V by 1 base; bases with no gene match: 1. This CDR3 is CSVEGDRGSYEQYF. In nucleotides, the CDR3 is TGCAGCGTTGAAGGGGACAGGGGATCCTACGAGCAGTACTTC.

The V and J genes are TRBV5-1 and TRBJ1-4, with a weak D call TRBD1 (5 bases). V was trimmed by 4 bases and J by 4 bases, leaving 14 bases between them. The germline gives CDR1 SGHRS, CDR2 YFSETQ. The CDR3 consists of 15 residues. The CDR3, as DNA: TGCGCCAGCAGCGGTACCGCAGGGTATAATGAAAAACTGTTTTTT. Residues: CASSGTAGYNEKLFF.

The chain is built from TRBV3-1 (or the pseudogene TRBV3-2) and TRBJ2-7, with 8 positions matching TRBD1. CDR3 length: 15 amino acids. Germline trimming cut 0 bases from V and 6 bases from J; bases unmatched to any gene: 7. Germline V gene data show CDR1 as LGHDT and CDR2 as YNNKEL (reference sequence). This CDR3 is CASSQEARGLREQYF. CDR3 sequence (DNA): TGTGCCAGCAGCCAAGAAGCCAGGGGGCTGCGCGAGCAGTACTTC.

The V and J genes are TRBV29-1 and TRBJ2-5; tentative D call: TRBD2 (5 bases). The CDR3 has 13 residues. Trimming stripped 4 bases from V and 5 bases from J, with 14 bases between. Germline V CDR1 and CDR2: SQVTM, ANQGSEA. The CDR3 DNA reads as TGCAGCGTTGTCCCCCGGGGTCCGGAGACCCAGTACTTC. It encodes CSVVPRGPETQYF.

The chain couples TRBV30 to TRBJ1-6; 7 bases match TRBD1. The CDR3 extends over 13 amino acids. Germline V gene data show CDR1 as GTSNPN and CDR2 as SVGIG (reference sequence). V trimming: 5 bases; J trimming: 3 bases; junction bases outside the gene matches: 1. The CDR3: CAWDRDYNSPLHF. The CDR3 coding sequence is TGTGCCTGGGACAGGGACTATAATTCACCCCTCCACTTT.

This chain joins TRBV3-1 (or the pseudogene TRBV3-2) and TRBJ2-5; possibly TRBD2 for D (5 bases). There are 15 residues in the CDR3. V was pared by 1 base and J by 9 bases, with 18 bases between. Germline V gene lookup returns CDR1 LGHDT and CDR2 YNNKEL (reference sequence). The CDR3 region is CASSQVGVPQEAQYF. In nucleotides, the CDR3 is TGTGCCAGCAGCCAAGTCGGGGTCCCCCAGGAGGCCCAGTACTTC.

The rearrangement uses TRBV30 and TRBJ2-7; tentative D call: TRBD2 (6 bases). Germline V CDR1 and CDR2: GTSNPN, SVGIG (reference sequence). V dropped 1 base and J dropped 2 bases, with 12 bases sitting between them. The CDR3 is 14 amino acids. In DNA form, the CDR3 reads TGTGCCTGGAGTGCACCTGCGGGGACCTACGAGCAGTACTTC. Protein sequence: CAWSAPAGTYEQYF.

The V and J genes are TRBV3-1 (or the pseudogene TRBV3-2) and TRBJ2-7, with D unclear. The CDR3 spans 13 residues. The V end lost 4 bases, the J end lost 7 bases, and 14 bases lay between the germline ends. Germline-derived CDR1 and CDR2 are LGHDT and YNNKEL (reference sequence). CDR3 amino acids: CASSLQLPSEQYF. CDR3 nucleotides: TGTGCCAGCAGCCTCCAATTGCCGAGTGAGCAGTACTTC.

This clone occurred once. This chain connects TRBV7-6 to TRBJ2-7, with D possibly TRBD2 on 5 matching bases. Germline assignment: CDR1 SGHVS and CDR2 FNYEAQ. The CDR3 sequence is 14 residues long. With 5 bases removed from V and 2 bases from J, the gap between germline ends came to 13 bases. The CDR3 reads CASSTRPGTYEQYF. Written as DNA, the CDR3 is TGTGCCAGCAGCACACGCCCGGGAACCTACGAGCAGTACTTC.

The chain is built from TRBV5-6 and TRBJ1-2; weak D call: TRBD1 (6 bases). Per germline, CDR1 SGHDT and CDR2 YYEEEE. CDR3 size: 18 residues. V was pared by 2 bases and J by 2 bases, with 22 bases between. In DNA, the CDR3 is TGTGCCAGCAGCTTAGGGCGGGGGGCCCAAGCCCTGAACTATGGCTACACCTTC. Translated, it gives CASSLGRGAQALNYGYTF.

V usage is TRBV5-4 and J usage is TRBJ2-7; no clear D. This CDR3 has 14 residues. Trimming took 3 bases from V and 2 from J, leaving 12 bases between them. CDR1 and CDR2 from the germline V gene are SGHNT and YYREEE (reference sequence). CDR3 in amino acids: CASSSPGEAYEQYF. Here the CDR3 DNA reads TGTGCCAGCAGCTCCCCCGGTGAGGCCTACGAGCAGTACTTC.

V is TRBV19 and J is TRBJ1-1; TRBD1 might be the D (5 bases). Trimming cost V 2 bases and J 0 bases, with 10 bases left between them. In germline, CDR1 is LNHDA, CDR2 SQIVND (reference sequence). The CDR3 is 15 residues long. The CDR3 protein is CASSINSGLNTEAFF. In DNA, the CDR3 is TGTGCCAGTAGTATAAATTCAGGGTTGAACACTGAAGCTTTCTTT.

The CDR3 region has the DNA TGCGCCAGCAGCTTGGGACACGGGAACACTGAAGCTTTCTTT. Its translation is CASSLGHGNTEAFF. This chain links TRBV5-1 with TRBJ1-1; D is unclear. The CDR3 is 14 residues long. The V gene lost 0 bases and the J gene lost 1 base, with 7 bases spanning the gap. Germline lookup yields CDR1 SGHRS and CDR2 YFSETQ.

The chain joins TRBV6-5 to TRBJ2-3; 7 bases agree with TRBD1. The CDR3 runs 15 residues. From germline, CDR1 is MNHEY and CDR2 SVGAGI. Unmatched junction bases numbered 8, after V lost 5 bases and J lost 3 bases. The DNA for the CDR3 is TGTGCCAGCAGTACTGGACAGGTGCTAACAGATACGCAGTATTTT. It is translated as CASSTGQVLTDTQYF.

The V and J genes are TRBV6-4 and TRBJ2-7; D gene unclear. Trimming shortened V by 8 bases and J by 9 bases, and 20 bases separated the two germline ends. In germline, CDR1 is MRHNA, CDR2 SNTAGT. The length of the CDR3 is 13 residues. This CDR3 is CASSDMPGGRQYF. CDR3 in DNA: TGTGCCAGCTCAGACATGCCCGGTGGTCGGCAGTACTTC.

The chain uses TRBV6-1 and TRBJ2-5; D may be TRBD2 (6 bases). Germline CDR1 is MNHNS and CDR2 is SASEGT. The CDR3 is 15 residues long. Trimming took off 5 bases at V and 5 bases at J, with 18 bases between the two ends. CDR3 sequence reads: CASSPQRGGPETQYF. In DNA, the CDR3 is TGTGCCAGCAGTCCACAACGAGGAGGGCCGGAGACCCAGTACTTC.

The V gene is TRBV10-1, the J gene TRBJ1-1, with D tentatively TRBD1 (6 bases). V was cut by 2 bases and J by 7 bases, with 8 bases left in between. Germline loops: CDR1 WNHNN, CDR2 SYGVQD (reference sequence). The CDR3 runs to 12 residues. CDR3 amino acids: CASSEDRREAFF. The CDR3 bases are TGCGCCAGCAGTGAGGACAGGCGTGAAGCTTTCTTT.

The gene calls are TRBV5-4 and TRBJ1-1; TRBD1 matches at 7 bases. V gave up 0 bases and J gave up 6 bases; unmatched junction bases: 2. The CDR3 spans 13 residues. Per germline, CDR1 SGHNT and CDR2 YYREEE (reference sequence). CDR3 in amino acids: CASSLAQGSEAFF. In DNA form, the CDR3 reads TGTGCCAGCAGCTTGGCACAGGGGTCTGAAGCTTTCTTT.